Listed below are T cell receptor beta chains from one sample, sequenced in a study of OX40 agonist ivuxolimab in advanced cancers. This table comes from immunoSEQ multiplex PCR, and its TCRdb copy is limited to in-frame clones, with some not included. Of over 60,000 clones in the sample, 80% to 90% were seen once. Source: CD4+ or CD8+ T cells sorted from blood, taken in a trial of the OX40 agonist ivuxolimab. These receptor sequences come from an adult with an advanced solid tumor such as melanoma, head and neck, liver or kidney cancer. CDR3s include the opening cysteine and the closing phenylalanine or tryptophan. The D gene is left open where the match is weak. Expanded clones are given a class, and other clones once, few, many or no size at all.

>-|TRBV7-2|-|TRBJ1-1
TGTGCCAGCAGTCAAGACTACACTGAAGCTTTCTTT
CASSQDYTEAFF
>-|TRBV5-6|-|TRBJ2-7
TGTGCCAGCAGCTCCCCGGGGGTATACGAGCAGTACTTC
CASSSPGVYEQYF
>-|TRBV7-2|TRBD1|TRBJ2-7
TGTGCCAGCAGCCCCTCGACAGGGATCGGCGAGCAGTACTTC
CASSPSTGIGEQYF
>-|TRBV5-1|-|TRBJ2-5
TGCGCCAGCAGCTCAGCCGGGGGGCCGGGTGAGACCCAGTACTTC
CASSSAGGPGETQYF
>-|TRBV6-6|TRBD1|TRBJ2-7
TGTGCCAGCAGTTACTCCCGACAGGGGATCCACGAGCAGTACTTC
CASSYSRQGIHEQYF
>few|TRBV7-3|-|TRBJ1-1
TGTGCCAGCAGCTCAAAATCGACTGGTGAAGCTTTCTTT
CASSSKSTGEAFF
>-|TRBV6-5|-|TRBJ1-3
TGTGCCAGCAGTTCGATAAACAGGGTCTCTGGAAACACCATATATTTT
CASSSINRVSGNTIYF
>few|TRBV10-3|-|TRBJ2-3
TGTGCCATCAGTGAGTCGATATTTAGCGGCGCGGGGGATACGCAGTATTTT
CAISESIFSGAGDTQYF
>once|TRBV21-1|-|TRBJ1-6
TGTGCCAGCAGCAAAGAGAACAGGGAAAAATCACCCCTCCACTTT
CASSKENREKSPLHF
>-|TRBV9|TRBD1|TRBJ1-1
TGTGCCAGCAGCGAGGGGACAGGAGGAAACACTGAAGCTTTCTTT
CASSEGTGGNTEAFF
>-|TRBV6-1|TRBD1|TRBJ1-5
TGTGCCAGCAGTGTAAACAGGGGCGGGAGTCAGCCCCAGCATTTT
CASSVNRGGSQPQHF
>-|TRBV6-1|-|TRBJ2-1
TGTGCCAGCAGTGAATTCGTTAGGGCTAGGACTCGATCCTACAATGAGCAGTTCTTC
CASSEFVRARTRSYNEQFF
>-|TRBV4-1|-|TRBJ2-5
TGCGCCAGCAGCCAAGACGTAAACATGCCGCCGGGGACCCAGTACTTC
CASSQDVNMPPGTQYF
>-|TRBV9|TRBD1|TRBJ2-1
TGTGCCAGCACCCCAGGGGGTCGGTCCTACAATGAGCAGTTCTTC
CASTPGGRSYNEQFF
>-|TRBV7-7|TRBD1|TRBJ1-4
TGTGCTAGCAGCCTGGGCAGGGGGCGCGATGAAAAACTGTTTTTT
CASSLGRGRDEKLFF
>once|TRBV15|TRBD1|TRBJ1-3
TGTGCCACCAGATTTGACAGGGACGGAAACACCATATATTTT
CATRFDRDGNTIYF
>-|TRBV7-3|-|TRBJ2-4
TGTGCCAGCAGCTTAGGGGGAGGCTCGGCCAAAAACATTCAGTACTTC
CASSLGGGSAKNIQYF
>-|TRBV19|-|TRBJ1-1
TGTGCCAGTAGTATAAGTTGGAACACTGAAGCTTTCTTT
CASSISWNTEAFF
>-|TRBV7-3|TRBD2|TRBJ2-1
TGTGCCAGCAGCTCTCTAGCGGGGAGCTCCTACAATGAGCAGTTCTTC
CASSSLAGSSYNEQFF
>-|TRBV19|-|TRBJ1-1
TGTGCCAGTAGTCCTACAGGGTTGAACACTGAAGCTTTCTTT
CASSPTGLNTEAFF
>-|TRBV18|TRBD1|TRBJ1-2
TGTGCCAGCTCACCGCAACAGGGGGCCGGATATGGCTACACCTTC
CASSPQQGAGYGYTF
>-|TRBV7-9|TRBD2|TRBJ2-3
TGTGCCAGCAGCGCTGCCCGCCCGGGACTAGCGGGGGAGGCTGTGTATTTT
CASSAARPGLAGEAVYF
>-|TRBV6-6|TRBD1|TRBJ2-5
TGTGCCAGCACCAGAACAGGGGGCGAGGTTTTGGCCCAGTACTTC
CASTRTGGEVLAQYF
>-|TRBV4-1|-|TRBJ2-3
TGCGCCAGCAGCCAAGATGCGGGGGCCGACACAGATACGCAGTATTTT
CASSQDAGADTDTQYF
>once|TRBV9|-|TRBJ2-7
TGTGCCAGCAGCGTAGCGACCGGTTCCTACGAGCAGTACTTC
CASSVATGSYEQYF
>-|TRBV19|TRBD2|TRBJ2-3
TGTGCCACGGGTATCGTGGGGGGGACAGATACGCAGTATTTT
CATGIVGGTDTQYF
>-|TRBV7-6|TRBD1|TRBJ2-5
TGTGCCAGCACCCTCATGACAGGGAACCAAGAGACCCAGTACTTC
CASTLMTGNQETQYF
>-|TRBV29-1|-|TRBJ1-2
TGCAGCGTCCCCCCGGCCGGGTCTTCTAACTATGGCTACACCTTC
CSVPPAGSSNYGYTF
>-|TRBV6-1|TRBD1|TRBJ1-3
TGTGCCAGCAGTGAAACCGGGACAGGGACCGGAAACACCATATATTTT
CASSETGTGTGNTIYF
>-|TRBV5-4|TRBD1|TRBJ1-1
TGTGCCAGCAGCAACCAAGGACAGGGAATGACTGAAGCTTTCTTT
CASSNQGQGMTEAFF